One sample yielded the 24 T cell receptor beta chains listed below, sequenced in a study of blood T cell repertoires in COVID-19. The repertoire was sequenced with immunoSEQ multiplex PCR; TCRdb's copy has only in-frame clones and lacks some. The table has 79,000 or so clones, about 85% seen once; the top ten hold over 9.5%. Material: peripheral blood. The receptors shown here come from a man aged 55 to 69 with COVID-19, enrolled during active disease.

The CDR3 is CASSLLRQETQYF. In nucleotides, the CDR3 is TGTGCCAGCTCACTTCTCCGGCAAGAGACCCAGTACTTC. J is TRBJ2-5 and V is TRBV18; D remains unclear. Germline-derived CDR1 and CDR2 are KGHSH and LQKENI. The V and J ends lost 4 bases and 2 bases respectively, with 8 bases between them. The CDR3 length is 13 residues.

J is TRBJ2-2 and V is TRBV21-1; TRBD1 is the table's D call, not checked against the DNA. TRBV21-1 is a listed pseudogene. The CDR3 extends over 16 amino acids. In nucleotides, the CDR3 is TGTGCCTGGAGGGGCCCCGGGACAGAGAACACCGGGGAGCTGTTTTTT. This encodes CAWRGPGTENTGELFF.

The chain has TRBV18 and TRBJ2-3; D gene uncertain. V lost 2 bases and J lost 0, with 9 bases in between. Germline-derived CDR1 and CDR2 are KGHSH and LQKENI. This CDR3 has 15 residues. The CDR3 is CASSPKTASTDTQYF. For the CDR3, the DNA is TGTGCCAGCTCACCAAAAACAGCTAGCACAGATACGCAGTATTTT.

The chain is built from TRBV2 and TRBJ2-2; 7 nucleotides line up with TRBD2. Germline CDR1 reads SNHLY; CDR2 reads FYNNEI. V lost 5 bases, J lost 7 bases, and 10 bases stayed unmatched. The CDR3 runs to 15 residues. The DNA of the CDR3 is TGTGCCAGCAGTAACAGCGGGATAAGCGTCGGGGAGCTGTTTTTT. This gives the protein CASSNSGISVGELFF.

The chain links TRBV7-9 to TRBJ2-2, with D unclear. The germline V and J ends were trimmed by 1 base and 7 bases, with 10 bases remaining between them. Germline lookup yields CDR1 SEHNR and CDR2 FQNEAQ (reference sequence). The CDR3 extends over 14 amino acids. CDR3 amino acids: CASSLGVGGGELFF. The CDR3 nucleotides are TGTGCCAGCAGCTTAGGCGTAGGCGGCGGGGAGCTGTTTTTT.

This clone has a single count. J is TRBJ2-1 and V is TRBV6-5; D perhaps matches TRBD2 (5 bases). The CDR3 is 14 residues long. Germline values: CDR1 MNHEY, CDR2 SVGAGI. Trimming shortened V by 5 bases and J by 6 bases, and 14 bases separated the two germline ends. As DNA, the CDR3 is TGTGCCAGCAGTCGGTCTGGAGGCTTCAATGAGCAGTTCTTC. Protein sequence: CASSRSGGFNEQFF.

This clone was seen just once. The genes are TRBV29-1 and TRBJ2-5; D perhaps matches TRBD2 (5 bases). Looked up from germline, CDR1 is SQVTM and CDR2 is ANQGSEA. Trimming removed 6 bases from V and 5 bases from J, with 10 bases in between. The CDR3 spans 11 residues. The CDR3 region is CSVVRGETQYF. The CDR3 region has the DNA TGCAGCGTGGTCCGCGGGGAGACCCAGTACTTC.

The table lists this clone with a count of one. CDR3 region: CASRIDRGNSPLHF. CDR3 in DNA: TGTGCCAGCAGGATCGACAGGGGAAATTCACCCCTCCACTTT. V gene TRBV6-5 combines with J gene TRBJ1-6, with 8 bases matching TRBD1. The CDR3 runs to 14 residues. Unmatched junction bases numbered 5, after V lost 6 bases and J lost 7 bases. Germline lookup yields CDR1 MNHEY and CDR2 SVGAGI.

The sample holds one count of this clone. This chain connects TRBV4-1 to TRBJ1-5; unclear D gene. V lost 1 base to trimming and J lost 4 bases, with 5 bases between them. The CDR3 spans 13 residues. The germline CDR1 and CDR2 sequences are MGHRA and YSYEKL. The CDR3 region is CASSQGYNQPQHF. The CDR3, as DNA: TGCGCCAGCAGCCAAGGCTATAATCAGCCCCAGCATTTT.

This clone was picked up one time. Distinct nucleotide sequences in the sample also encode this CDR3. The chain recombines TRBV5-1 with TRBJ2-3; 11 bases map to TRBD2. V was pared by 4 bases and J by 3 bases, with 7 bases of the junction left unmatched. There are 16 residues in the CDR3. In germline, CDR1 is SGHRS, CDR2 YFSETQ. The CDR3 DNA reads TGCGCCAGCAGCCTCCTAGCGGGAGGTGAGACAGATACGCAGTATTTT. Protein sequence: CASSLLAGGETDTQYF. The variable domain in full, completed from reference TRBV5-1 and TRBJ2-3, reads KAGVTQTPRYLIKTRGQQVTLSCSPISGHRSVSWYQQTPGQGLQFLFEYFSETQRNKGNFPGRFSGRQFSNSRSEMNVSTLELGDSALYLCASSLLAGGETDTQYFGPGTRLTVL.

The chain joins TRBV19 to TRBJ1-2, with D tentatively TRBD1 (5 bases). The CDR3 length is 14 residues. Trimming left V 5 bases short and J 7 bases short, with 17 bases between. The germline gives CDR1 LNHDA, CDR2 SQIVND (reference sequence). CDR3 DNA: TGTGCCAGTAGTCGGTCAGGGAGGGGCGGTGGCTACACCTTC. As protein: CASSRSGRGGGYTF.

The rearrangement links TRBV9 to TRBJ2-3, with a tentative D call TRBD2 (5 bases). CDR3 size: 14 residues. The V and J ends lost 2 bases and 2 bases respectively, with 9 bases between them. The V gene's germline CDR1 is SGDLS and CDR2 YYNGEE. Here the CDR3 reads CASSVSGTTDTQYF. For the CDR3, the DNA is TGTGCCAGCAGCGTGAGCGGTACCACAGATACGCAGTATTTT.

The V gene is TRBV10-3, the J gene TRBJ2-1, with 8 bases aligning to TRBD2. Germline assignment: CDR1 ENHRY and CDR2 SYGVKD. CDR3 length: 13 amino acids. With V trimmed by 10 bases and J by 7 bases, 9 bases remained unmatched. The CDR3 DNA reads TGTGCCAGCCGCGGGACTAGTGATAATGAGCAGTTCTTC. Its translation is CASRGTSDNEQFF.

This chain uses TRBV3-1 (or the pseudogene TRBV3-2) with TRBJ2-1, with D tentatively TRBD2 (6 bases). Germline lookup yields CDR1 LGHDT and CDR2 YNNKEL (reference sequence). The CDR3 contains 16 residues. Trimming took 4 bases from V and 0 from J, leaving 13 bases between them. CDR3: CASSPRGTTSYNEQFF. The CDR3 DNA sequence: TGTGCCAGCAGCCCTCGGGGGACCACCTCCTACAATGAGCAGTTCTTC.

The chain links TRBV2 to TRBJ2-7; 7 bases agree with TRBD1. This CDR3 has 15 residues. The germline gives CDR1 SNHLY, CDR2 FYNNEI. Trimming took 5 bases from V and 5 from J; bases not matched to a gene: 12. CDR3 sequence reads: CASSFDRVSSDEQYF. Here the CDR3 DNA reads TGTGCCAGCAGTTTCGACAGGGTATCAAGCGACGAGCAGTACTTC.

The chain is built from TRBV2 and TRBJ2-3, with 8 bases aligning to TRBD1. CDR1 is SNHLY, CDR2 FYNNEI, per germline. The CDR3 totals 17 residues. V trimming: 6 bases; J trimming: 1 base; junction bases outside the gene matches: 12. CDR3 DNA: TGTGCCAGCAGCAAAACAAAGCCGGGACAGGGCACAGATACGCAGTATTTT. It is translated as CASSKTKPGQGTDTQYF.

The chain links TRBV24-1 to TRBJ1-1; D unresolved. V was trimmed by 6 bases and J by 0 bases, leaving 10 bases between them. Germline CDR1 is KGHDR and CDR2 is SFDVKD. The CDR3 length is 14 residues. The CDR3 DNA reads as TGTGCCACCAGTCAAGACAACATGAACACTGAAGCTTTCTTT. Translated: CATSQDNMNTEAFF.

A single count supports this clone. The DNA for the CDR3 is TGTGCCAGCTCACCACCACGGACAGGGGTCATTCAAGAGACCCAGTACTTC. Protein product: CASSPPRTGVIQETQYF. The chain joins TRBV18 to TRBJ2-5; 9 bases agree with TRBD1. The V and J ends lost 0 bases and 2 bases, in that order; junction bases with no gene match: 7. The V gene's germline CDR1 is KGHSH and CDR2 LQKENI. The CDR3 length is 17 residues.

The chain has TRBV6-5 and TRBJ1-2; the D is unclear. Deletions cut 4 bases from V and 7 bases from J, with 16 bases between. Germline V lookup: CDR1 MNHEY, CDR2 SVGAGI. This CDR3 contains 14 residues. This CDR3 is CASSFNGRFGGYTF. CDR3 in DNA: TGTGCCAGCAGTTTTAACGGGAGGTTTGGTGGCTACACCTTC.

The gene calls are TRBV10-1 and TRBJ2-2; maybe TRBD2 (5 bases). The CDR3 runs to 17 residues. CDR1 and CDR2 from the germline V gene are WNHNN and SYGVQD (reference sequence). Deletions cut 0 bases from V and 5 bases from J, with 16 bases between. The CDR3 sequence is CASSESSWGASTGELFF. In DNA, the CDR3 is TGCGCCAGCAGTGAGTCGAGTTGGGGAGCTTCTACCGGGGAGCTGTTTTTT.

The chain recombines TRBV11-2 with TRBJ2-3; 12 positions agree with TRBD2. Germline assignment: CDR1 SGHAT and CDR2 FQNNGV. V trimming: 1 base; J trimming: 4 bases; junction bases outside the gene matches: 9. This CDR3 has 18 residues. DNA of the CDR3: TGTGCCAGCAGCTTAGTTTTTTCTAGCGGGGGGGCCGCAGATACGCAGTATTTT. This codes for CASSLVFSSGGAADTQYF.

This clone appeared once. The rearrangement uses TRBV30 and TRBJ1-3; TRBD1 is a possible D gene (5 bases). The CDR3 loop spans 14 amino acids. Germline-derived CDR1 and CDR2 are GTSNPN and SVGIG (reference sequence). With 5 bases removed from V and 3 bases from J, the gap between germline ends came to 14 bases. The DNA for the CDR3 is TGTGCCTGGGAAAATCAGGGAGGTGGAAACACCATATATTTT. Its translation: CAWENQGGGNTIYF.

The chain joins TRBV5-1 to TRBJ1-1; TRBD1 matches at 7 bases. Trimming took 0 bases from V and 4 from J; bases not matched to a gene: 3. The V gene's germline CDR1 is SGHRS and CDR2 YFSETQ. The CDR3 extends over 14 amino acids. CDR3 amino acids: CASSLDRGGTEAFF. The CDR3 DNA reads TGCGCCAGCAGCTTGGACAGGGGAGGCACTGAAGCTTTCTTT.

The chain employs TRBV11-2 and TRBJ2-1, with TRBD2 identical over 15 bases. Trimming cost V 5 bases and J 4 bases; bases outside gene matches: 9. This CDR3 spans 18 amino acids. The germline gives CDR1 SGHAT, CDR2 FQNNGV. In DNA form, the CDR3 reads TGTGCCAGCAGCCCGAGAAGGACTAGCGGGGGGGAATACAATGAGCAGTTCTTC. It codes for CASSPRRTSGGEYNEQFF.